This TCR beta chain is drawn from a study of Graves' ophthalmopathy and Graves' hyperthyroidism. Study outcomes and limitations: Most clonotypes expanded in thyroid above 0.001 frequency were present in blood too.

Trimming at V came to 3 bases and at J to 3 bases, leaving 4 bases not matched to a gene. CDR3 length: 14 amino acids. Germline V gene data show CDR1 as SGDLS and CDR2 as YYNGEE. There are a few counts of this clonotype. Its antigen remains unidentified. Beta-chain TCR CDR3 regions were amplified from RNA transcripts. Second-round multiplex PCR followed a first-round RT-PCR using HTBI primers. TCRdb re-analysed the multiplex PCR reads in MiXCR, keeping a single row per CDR3 protein. This table has more than 550,000 distinct CDR3 sequences, roughly two fifths appearing once. This TCR derives from an adult man with Graves' ophthalmopathy. The sequenced material came from peripheral blood. The J gene is TRBJ2-5, the V gene TRBV9, with 8 bases that match TRBD2. The CDR3 sequence: CASSGELAEETQYF. Here the CDR3 DNA reads TGTGCCAGCAGCGGAGAACTAGCGGAAGAGACCCAGTACTTC.